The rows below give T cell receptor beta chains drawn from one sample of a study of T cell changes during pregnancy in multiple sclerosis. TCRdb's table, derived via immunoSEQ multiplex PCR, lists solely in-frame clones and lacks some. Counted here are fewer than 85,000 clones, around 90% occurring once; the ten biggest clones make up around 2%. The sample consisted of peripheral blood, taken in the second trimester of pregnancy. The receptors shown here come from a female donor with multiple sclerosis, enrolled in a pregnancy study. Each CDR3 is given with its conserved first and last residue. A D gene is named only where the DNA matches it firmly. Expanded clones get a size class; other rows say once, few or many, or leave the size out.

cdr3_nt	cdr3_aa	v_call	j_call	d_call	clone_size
TGTGCCAGCAGAATCCGGGACACTGCCTACGAGCAGTACTTC	CASRIRDTAYEQYF	TRBV11-3	TRBJ2-7	.	few
TGCGCCAGCAGCGCCCCGGGACAGGGTGAAGCTTTCTTT	CASSAPGQGEAFF	TRBV5-1	TRBJ1-1	TRBD1	.
TGTGCCAGCAGGTCTAGCGGGAGGTTCTACAATGAGCAGTTCTTC	CASRSSGRFYNEQFF	TRBV25-1	TRBJ2-1	TRBD2	.
TGCGCCCCCAGACCCAGGGCTGGGGAGACCCAGTACTTC	CAPRPRAGETQYF	TRBV4-3	TRBJ2-5	.	.
TGTGCCAGCAGCCCCACAGGGGGCGACGAGCAGTACTTC	CASSPTGGDEQYF	TRBV5-6	TRBJ2-7	TRBD1	.
TGTGCCAGCAGTTCCGGGCCGAGGGCTGAAGCTTTCTTT	CASSSGPRAEAFF	TRBV27	TRBJ1-1	.	.
TGTGCCAGCTCACCAAACAGCGGGGGCGATACGCAGTATTTT	CASSPNSGGDTQYF	TRBV18	TRBJ2-3	TRBD2	.
TGTGCCAGCAGTCCCGGGACAGGCGCAAATCAGCCCCAGCATTTT	CASSPGTGANQPQHF	TRBV7-9	TRBJ1-5	TRBD1	.
TGTGCCAGCAGCCGCGACAGGGTTCAGCCGCCCCAGCATTTT	CASSRDRVQPPQHF	TRBV5-6	TRBJ1-5	TRBD1	.
TGTGCCAGCAGTTTTCGGGACAGAGGGCTCTTC	CASSFRDRGLF	TRBV6-5	TRBJ2-1	TRBD1	.
TGCGCCAGCAGCCAACAGGGGACGGGTCAGCCCCAGCATTTT	CASSQQGTGQPQHF	TRBV4-1	TRBJ1-5	.	.
TGTGCCAGCAGCTTGGCACTAGAAGAGACCCAGTACTTC	CASSLALEETQYF	TRBV5-6	TRBJ2-5	.	.
TGTGCCAGCAGCTTGGAGTCCGACAGCGTCTACGAGCAGTACTTC	CASSLESDSVYEQYF	TRBV5-5	TRBJ2-7	.	.
TGCAGCGTTGGTACCAACTCCCTTTTCACAGATACGCAGTATTTT	CSVGTNSLFTDTQYF	TRBV29-1	TRBJ2-3	.	.
TGTGCCAGTAGTATACGGCGGGGAGACGAAGCTTTCTTT	CASSIRRGDEAFF	TRBV19	TRBJ1-1	.	.
TGCAGCGTTTGGACTGGGAAGGTAAAGACCCAGTACTTC	CSVWTGKVKTQYF	TRBV29-1	TRBJ2-5	.	.